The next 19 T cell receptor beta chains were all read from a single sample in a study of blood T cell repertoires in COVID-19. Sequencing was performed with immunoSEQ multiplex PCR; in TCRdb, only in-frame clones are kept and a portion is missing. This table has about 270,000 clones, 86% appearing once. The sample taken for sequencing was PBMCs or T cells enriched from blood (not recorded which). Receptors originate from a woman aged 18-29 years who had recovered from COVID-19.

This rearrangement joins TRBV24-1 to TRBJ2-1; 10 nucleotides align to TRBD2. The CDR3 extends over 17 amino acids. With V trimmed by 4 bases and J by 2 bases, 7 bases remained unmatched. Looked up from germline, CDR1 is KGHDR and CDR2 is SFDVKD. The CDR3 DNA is TGTGCCACCAGTGACCCCAGGACTAGCGGCACCTACAATGAGCAGTTCTTC. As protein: CATSDPRTSGTYNEQFF.

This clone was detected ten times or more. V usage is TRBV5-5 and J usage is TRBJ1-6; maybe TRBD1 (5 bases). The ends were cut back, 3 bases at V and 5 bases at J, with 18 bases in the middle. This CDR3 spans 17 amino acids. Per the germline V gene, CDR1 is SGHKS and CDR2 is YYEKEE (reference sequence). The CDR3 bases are TGTGCCAGCAGCTCCCAGGTTGGGGCAGAAAATAATTCACCCCTCCACTTT. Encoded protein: CASSSQVGAENNSPLHF.

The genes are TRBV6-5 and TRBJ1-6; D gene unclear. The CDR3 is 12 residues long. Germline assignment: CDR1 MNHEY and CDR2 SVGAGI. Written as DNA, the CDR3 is TGTGGGGGAGGGTCTCACGATTCACCCCTCCACTTT. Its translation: CGGGSHDSPLHF.

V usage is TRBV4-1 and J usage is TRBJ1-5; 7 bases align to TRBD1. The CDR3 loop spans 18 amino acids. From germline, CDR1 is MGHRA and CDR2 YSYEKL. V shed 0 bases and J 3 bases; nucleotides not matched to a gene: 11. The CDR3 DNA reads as TGCGCCAGCAGCCAAGATACGGAGTTAGGGGGCGACAATCAGCCCCAGCATTTT. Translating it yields CASSQDTELGGDNQPQHF.

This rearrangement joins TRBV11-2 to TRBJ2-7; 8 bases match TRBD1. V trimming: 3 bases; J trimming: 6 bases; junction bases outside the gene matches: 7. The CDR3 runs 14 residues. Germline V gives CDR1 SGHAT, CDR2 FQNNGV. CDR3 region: CASSFAYQGAEQYF. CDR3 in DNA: TGTGCCAGCAGCTTTGCTTATCAGGGGGCCGAGCAGTACTTC.

The CDR3 DNA follows: TGTGCCATCAGTGAAAGGCAGGGAGGGGCGAACACTGAAGCTTTCTTT. Protein: CAISERQGGANTEAFF. The chain links TRBV10-3 to TRBJ1-1; possibly TRBD1 for D (5 bases). The V gene's germline CDR1 is ENHRY and CDR2 SYGVKD. The CDR3 totals 16 residues. Trimming removed 3 bases at V and 1 base at J, with 15 bases between.

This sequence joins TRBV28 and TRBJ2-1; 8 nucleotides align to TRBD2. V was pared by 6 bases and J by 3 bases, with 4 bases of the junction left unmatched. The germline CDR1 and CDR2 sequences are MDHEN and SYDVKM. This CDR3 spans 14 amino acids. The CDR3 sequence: CASRIAGLYNEQFF. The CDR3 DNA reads TGTGCCAGCAGGATAGCGGGGCTCTACAATGAGCAGTTCTTC.

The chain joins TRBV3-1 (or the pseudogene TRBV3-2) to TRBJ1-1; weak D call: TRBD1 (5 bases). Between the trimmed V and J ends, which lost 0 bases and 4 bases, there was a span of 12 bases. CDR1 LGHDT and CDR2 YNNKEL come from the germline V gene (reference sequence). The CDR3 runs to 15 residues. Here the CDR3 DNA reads TGTGCCAGCAGCCAAGAGGTAGGGGAGGTCACTGAAGCTTTCTTT. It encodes CASSQEVGEVTEAFF.

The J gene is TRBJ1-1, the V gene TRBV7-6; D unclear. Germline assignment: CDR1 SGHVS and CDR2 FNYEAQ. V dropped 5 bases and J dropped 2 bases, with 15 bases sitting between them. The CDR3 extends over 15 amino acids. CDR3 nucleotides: TGTGCCAGCAGCCTCCAGGAAGGATATAACACTGAAGCTTTCTTT. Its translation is CASSLQEGYNTEAFF.

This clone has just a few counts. The CDR3 nucleotides read TGTGCCAGCAGTCGAACCCACGCAGGGGGCGCAAATGGCTACACCTTC. This sequence encodes CASSRTHAGGANGYTF. The gene calls are TRBV6-6 and TRBJ1-2, with TRBD1 matching over 8 bases. V lost 5 bases and J lost 6; bases outside the gene matches: 14. The CDR3 sequence is 16 residues long. CDR1 and CDR2 (germline): MNHNY, SVGAGI (reference sequence).

CDR3: CATSEGVGAYYGYTF. In DNA form, the CDR3 reads TGTGCCACCAGCGAAGGGGTGGGGGCCTACTATGGCTACACCTTC. The rearrangement uses TRBV15 and TRBJ1-2; tentatively, D is TRBD1 (6 bases). V shed 5 bases and J shed 3 bases, with 16 bases lying between them. The CDR3 runs 15 residues. The V gene's germline CDR1 is LNHNV and CDR2 YYDKDF (reference sequence).

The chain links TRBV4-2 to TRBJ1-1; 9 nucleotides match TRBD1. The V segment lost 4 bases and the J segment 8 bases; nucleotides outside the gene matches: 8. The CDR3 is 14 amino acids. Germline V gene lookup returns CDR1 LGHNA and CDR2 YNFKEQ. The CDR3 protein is CASSPRQGVSEAFF. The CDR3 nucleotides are TGTGCCAGCAGCCCCCGACAGGGGGTGTCGGAAGCTTTCTTT.

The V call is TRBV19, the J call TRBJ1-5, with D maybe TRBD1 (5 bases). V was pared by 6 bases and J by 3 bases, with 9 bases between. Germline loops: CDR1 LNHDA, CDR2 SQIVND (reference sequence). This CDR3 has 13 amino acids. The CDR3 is CASSPGLNQPQHF. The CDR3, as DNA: TGTGCCAGTAGCCCAGGGCTCAATCAGCCCCAGCATTTT.

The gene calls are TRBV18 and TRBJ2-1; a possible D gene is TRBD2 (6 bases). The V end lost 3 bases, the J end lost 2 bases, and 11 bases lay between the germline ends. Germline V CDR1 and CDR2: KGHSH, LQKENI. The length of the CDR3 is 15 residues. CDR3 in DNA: TGTGCCAGCTCACCGGGGGACTCGGCCTACAATGAGCAGTTCTTC. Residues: CASSPGDSAYNEQFF.

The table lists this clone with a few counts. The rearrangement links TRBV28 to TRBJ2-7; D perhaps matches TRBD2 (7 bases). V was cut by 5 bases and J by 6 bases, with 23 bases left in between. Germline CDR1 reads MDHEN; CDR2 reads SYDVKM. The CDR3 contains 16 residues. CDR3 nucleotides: TGTGCCAGCAGTCCGCCGGTGGGGGGGCGCGGTGGCGAGCAGTACTTC. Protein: CASSPPVGGRGGEQYF.

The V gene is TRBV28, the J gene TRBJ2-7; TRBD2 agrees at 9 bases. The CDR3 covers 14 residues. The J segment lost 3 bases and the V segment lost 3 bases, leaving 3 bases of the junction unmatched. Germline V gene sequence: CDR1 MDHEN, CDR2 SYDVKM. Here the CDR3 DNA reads TGTGCCAGCAGTTTTGCGGGAGGGGACTACGAGCAGTACTTC. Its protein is CASSFAGGDYEQYF.

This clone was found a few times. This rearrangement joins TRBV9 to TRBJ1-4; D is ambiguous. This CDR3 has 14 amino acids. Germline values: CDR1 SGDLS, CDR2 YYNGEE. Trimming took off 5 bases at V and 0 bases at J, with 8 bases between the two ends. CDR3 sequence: CASSYRATNEKLFF. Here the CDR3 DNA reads TGTGCCAGCAGTTACCGGGCAACTAATGAAAAACTGTTTTTT.

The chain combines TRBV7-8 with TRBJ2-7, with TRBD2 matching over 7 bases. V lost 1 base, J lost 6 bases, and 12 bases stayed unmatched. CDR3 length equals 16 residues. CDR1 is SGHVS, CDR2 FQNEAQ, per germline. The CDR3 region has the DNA TGTGCCAGCAGCTTAGTAGAGTTGCGGGAGTCCGGCGAGCAGTACTTC. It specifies CASSLVELRESGEQYF.

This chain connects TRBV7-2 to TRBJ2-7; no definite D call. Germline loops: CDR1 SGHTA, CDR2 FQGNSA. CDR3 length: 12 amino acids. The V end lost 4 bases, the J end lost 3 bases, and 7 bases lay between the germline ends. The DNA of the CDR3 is TGTGCCAGCAGCTCCTCAGTCTACGAGCAGTACTTC. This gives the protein CASSSSVYEQYF. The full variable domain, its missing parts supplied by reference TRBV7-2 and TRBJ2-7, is GAGVSQSPSNKVTEKGKDVELRCDPISGHTALYWYRQSLGQGLEFLIYFQGNSAPDKSGLPSDRFSAERTGGSVSTLTIQRTQQEDSAVYLCASSSSVYEQYFGPGTRLTVT.